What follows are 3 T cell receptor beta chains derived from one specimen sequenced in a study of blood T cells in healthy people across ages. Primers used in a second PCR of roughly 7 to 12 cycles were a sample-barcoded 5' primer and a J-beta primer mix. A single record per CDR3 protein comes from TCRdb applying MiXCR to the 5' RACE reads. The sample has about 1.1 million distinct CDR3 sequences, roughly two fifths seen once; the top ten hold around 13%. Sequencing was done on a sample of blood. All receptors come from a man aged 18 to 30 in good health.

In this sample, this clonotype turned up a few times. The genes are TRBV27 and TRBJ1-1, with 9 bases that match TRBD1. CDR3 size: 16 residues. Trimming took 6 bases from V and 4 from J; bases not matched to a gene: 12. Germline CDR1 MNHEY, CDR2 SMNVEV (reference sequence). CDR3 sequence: CASRIGQGYRGTEAFF. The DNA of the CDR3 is TGTGCCAGCAGGATCGGACAGGGGTATAGAGGCACTGAAGCTTTCTTT.

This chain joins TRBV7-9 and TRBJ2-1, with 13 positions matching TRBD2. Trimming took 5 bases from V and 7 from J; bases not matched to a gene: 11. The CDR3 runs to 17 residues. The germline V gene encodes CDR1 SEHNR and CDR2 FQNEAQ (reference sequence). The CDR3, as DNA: TGTGCCAGCAGCCCCGGGACTAGCGGGGATCTGCGGAATGAGCAGTTCTTC. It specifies CASSPGTSGDLRNEQFF.

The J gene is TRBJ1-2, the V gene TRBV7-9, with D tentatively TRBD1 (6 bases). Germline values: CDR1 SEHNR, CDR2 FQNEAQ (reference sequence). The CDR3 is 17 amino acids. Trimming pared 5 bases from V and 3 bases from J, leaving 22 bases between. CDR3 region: CASSLMLRGSTDYGYTF. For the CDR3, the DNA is TGTGCCAGCAGCCTAATGTTGAGGGGGAGTACAGACTATGGCTACACCTTC.